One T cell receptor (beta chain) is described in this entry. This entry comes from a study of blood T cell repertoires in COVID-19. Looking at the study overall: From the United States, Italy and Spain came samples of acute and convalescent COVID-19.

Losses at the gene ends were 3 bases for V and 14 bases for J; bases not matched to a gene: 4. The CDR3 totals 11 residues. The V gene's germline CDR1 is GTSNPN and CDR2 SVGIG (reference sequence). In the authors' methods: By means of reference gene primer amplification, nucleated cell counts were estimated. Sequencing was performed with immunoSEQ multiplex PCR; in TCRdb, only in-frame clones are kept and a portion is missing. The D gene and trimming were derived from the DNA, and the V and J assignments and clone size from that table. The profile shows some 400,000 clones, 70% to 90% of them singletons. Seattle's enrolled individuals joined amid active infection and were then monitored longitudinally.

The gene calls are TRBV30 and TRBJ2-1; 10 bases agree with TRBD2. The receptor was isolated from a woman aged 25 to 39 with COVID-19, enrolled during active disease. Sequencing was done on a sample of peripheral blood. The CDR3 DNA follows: TGTGCCTGGAGGTTAGCGGGAGGAAAGTTCTTC. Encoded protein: CAWRLAGGKFF.